The T cell receptor (beta chain) described here comes from a study of T cell repertoires in aging, cancer and after chemotherapy. Overall study context: Clear clonal overlap appeared across healthy donor samples taken over several months to years. Study conclusions and caveats: Compared with age-matched healthy donors, untreated hematological or solid cancer patients showed higher blood TCR clonality. Loss of evenness, beyond lost richness, contributed to age-related TCR diversity decline in cancer patients.

Multiplex touch-down PCR with TRB-A/B primers amplified rearranged V-D-J TRB sequences. TCRdb fed the multiplex PCR reads into MiXCR, producing one record per CDR3 protein. The profile shows some 8,000 distinct CDR3 sequences, 25% to 35% of them singletons. Peripheral blood genomic DNA, not sorted cells or RNA, was the template. A word on this clonotype: Antigen specificity is unknown.

There are 14 residues in the CDR3. V was pared by 3 bases and J by 5 bases, with 13 bases between. CDR1 is LNHDA, CDR2 SQIVND, per germline (reference sequence). The chain joins TRBV19 to TRBJ1-2; no reliable D call. This receptor was identified in a human donor in good health. The sequenced material came from blood. CDR3 DNA: TGTGCCAGTAGTATTGTGTCATTCGCTTATGGCTACACCTTC. Protein sequence: CASSIVSFAYGYTF.